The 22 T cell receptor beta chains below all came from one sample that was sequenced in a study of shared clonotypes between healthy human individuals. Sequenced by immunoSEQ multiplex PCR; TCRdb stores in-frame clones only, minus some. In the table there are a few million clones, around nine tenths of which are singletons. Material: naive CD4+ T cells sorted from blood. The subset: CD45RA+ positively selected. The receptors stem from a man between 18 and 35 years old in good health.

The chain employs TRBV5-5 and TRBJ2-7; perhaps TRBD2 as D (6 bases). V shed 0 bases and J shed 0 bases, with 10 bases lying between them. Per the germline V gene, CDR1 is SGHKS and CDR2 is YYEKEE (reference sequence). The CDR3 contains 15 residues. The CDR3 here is CASSLERGTSYEQYF. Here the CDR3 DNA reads TGTGCCAGCAGCTTGGAACGGGGGACCTCCTACGAGCAGTACTTC.

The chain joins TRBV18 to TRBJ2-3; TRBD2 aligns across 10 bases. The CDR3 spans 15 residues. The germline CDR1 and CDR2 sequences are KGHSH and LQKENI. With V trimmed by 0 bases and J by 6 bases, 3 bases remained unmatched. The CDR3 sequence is CASSPPLAGEDTQYF. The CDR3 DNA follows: TGTGCCAGCTCACCACCGCTAGCGGGAGAGGATACGCAGTATTTT.

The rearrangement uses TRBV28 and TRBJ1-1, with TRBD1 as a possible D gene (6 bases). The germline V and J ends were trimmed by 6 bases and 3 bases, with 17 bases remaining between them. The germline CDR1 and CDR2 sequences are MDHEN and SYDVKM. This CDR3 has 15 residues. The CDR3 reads CASRRLYEGDTEAFF. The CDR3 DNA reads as TGTGCCAGCAGGCGTTTATATGAGGGGGACACTGAAGCTTTCTTT.

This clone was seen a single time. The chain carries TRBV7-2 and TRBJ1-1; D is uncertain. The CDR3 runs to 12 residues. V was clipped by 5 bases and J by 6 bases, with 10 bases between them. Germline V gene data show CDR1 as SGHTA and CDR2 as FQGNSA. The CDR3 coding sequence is TGTGCCAGCAGCCCGATGGGGTCTGAAGCTTTCTTT. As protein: CASSPMGSEAFF.

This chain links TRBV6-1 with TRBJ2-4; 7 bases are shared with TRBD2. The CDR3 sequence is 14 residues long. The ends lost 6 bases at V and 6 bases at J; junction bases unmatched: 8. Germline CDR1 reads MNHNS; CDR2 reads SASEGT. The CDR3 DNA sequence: TGTGCCAGCAGAAAGGACGGCGGGGGAAACATTCAGTACTTC. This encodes CASRKDGGGNIQYF.

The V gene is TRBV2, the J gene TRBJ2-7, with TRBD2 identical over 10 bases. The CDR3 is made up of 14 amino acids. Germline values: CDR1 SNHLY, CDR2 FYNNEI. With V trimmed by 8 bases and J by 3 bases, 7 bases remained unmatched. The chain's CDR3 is CASRGLAVNYEQYF. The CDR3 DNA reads TGTGCCAGCCGAGGACTAGCGGTAAACTACGAGCAGTACTTC. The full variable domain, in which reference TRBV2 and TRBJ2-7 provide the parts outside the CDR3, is EPEVTQTPSHQVTQMGQEVILRCVPISNHLYFYWYRQILGQKVEFLVSFYNNEISEKSEIFDDQFSVERPDGSNFTLKIRSTKLEDSAMYFCASRGLAVNYEQYFGPGTRLTVT.

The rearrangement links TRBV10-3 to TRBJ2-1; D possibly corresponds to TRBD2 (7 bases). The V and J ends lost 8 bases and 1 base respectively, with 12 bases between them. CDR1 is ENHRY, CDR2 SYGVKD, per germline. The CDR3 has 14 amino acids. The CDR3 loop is CAIRGGGSYNEQFF. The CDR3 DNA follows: TGTGCCATCCGAGGGGGGGGATCCTACAATGAGCAGTTCTTC.

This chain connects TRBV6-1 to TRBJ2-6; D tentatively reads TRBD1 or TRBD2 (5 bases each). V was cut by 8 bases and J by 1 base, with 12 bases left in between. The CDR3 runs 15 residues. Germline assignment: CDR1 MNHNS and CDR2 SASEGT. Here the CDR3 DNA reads TGTGCCAGCTCCCAGGGAGAGTCTGGGGCCAACGTCCTGACTTTC. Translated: CASSQGESGANVLTF.

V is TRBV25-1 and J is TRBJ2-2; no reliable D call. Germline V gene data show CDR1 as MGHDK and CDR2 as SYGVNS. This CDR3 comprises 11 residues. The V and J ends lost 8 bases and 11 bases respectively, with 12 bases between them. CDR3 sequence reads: CASGGGGELFF. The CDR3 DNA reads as TGTGCCAGCGGTGGTGGCGGAGAGCTGTTTTTT.

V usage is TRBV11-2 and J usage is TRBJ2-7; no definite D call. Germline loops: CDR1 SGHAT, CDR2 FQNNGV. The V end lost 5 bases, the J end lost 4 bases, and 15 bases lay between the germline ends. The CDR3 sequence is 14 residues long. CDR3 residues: CASSPRLKSYEQYF. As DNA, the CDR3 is TGTGCCAGCAGCCCGCGGCTCAAATCATACGAGCAGTACTTC.

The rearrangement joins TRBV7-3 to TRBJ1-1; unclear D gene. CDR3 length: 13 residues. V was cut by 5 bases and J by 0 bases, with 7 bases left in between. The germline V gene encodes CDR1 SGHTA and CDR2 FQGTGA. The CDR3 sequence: CASSKTLNTEAFF. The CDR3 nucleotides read TGTGCCAGCAGCAAGACGCTGAACACTGAAGCTTTCTTT.

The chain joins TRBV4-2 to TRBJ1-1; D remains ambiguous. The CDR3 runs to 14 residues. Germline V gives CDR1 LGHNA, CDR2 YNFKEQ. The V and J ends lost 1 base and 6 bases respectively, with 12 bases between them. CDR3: CASSQAQAEAEAFF. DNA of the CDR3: TGTGCCAGCAGCCAAGCCCAGGCCGAAGCTGAAGCTTTCTTT.

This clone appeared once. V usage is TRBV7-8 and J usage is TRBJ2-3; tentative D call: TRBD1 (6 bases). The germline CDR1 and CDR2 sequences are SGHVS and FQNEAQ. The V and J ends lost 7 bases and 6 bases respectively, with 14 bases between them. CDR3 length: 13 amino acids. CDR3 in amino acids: CASMDSISDTQYF. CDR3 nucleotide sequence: TGTGCCAGCATGGACAGTATCTCGGATACGCAGTATTTT.

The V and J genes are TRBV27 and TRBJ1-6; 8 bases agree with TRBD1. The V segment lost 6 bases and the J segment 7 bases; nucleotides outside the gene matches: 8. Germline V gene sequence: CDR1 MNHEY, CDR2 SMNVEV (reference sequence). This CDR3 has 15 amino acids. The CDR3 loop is CASRSDRVNNSPLHF. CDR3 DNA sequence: TGTGCCAGCAGATCGGACAGGGTCAACAATTCACCCCTCCACTTT.

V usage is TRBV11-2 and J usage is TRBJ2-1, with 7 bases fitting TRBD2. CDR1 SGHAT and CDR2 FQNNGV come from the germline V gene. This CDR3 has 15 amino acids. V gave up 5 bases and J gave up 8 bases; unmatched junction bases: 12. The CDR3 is CASSPSRGSTYEQFF. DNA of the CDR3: TGTGCCAGCAGCCCCTCCCGCGGGAGTACTTATGAGCAGTTCTTC.

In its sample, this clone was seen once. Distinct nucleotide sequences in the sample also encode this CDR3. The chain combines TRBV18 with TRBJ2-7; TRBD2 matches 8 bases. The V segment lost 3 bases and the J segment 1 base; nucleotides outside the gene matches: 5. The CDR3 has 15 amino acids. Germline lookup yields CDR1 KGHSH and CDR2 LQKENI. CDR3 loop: CASSPSSGGSYEQYF. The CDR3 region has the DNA TGTGCCAGCTCACCGTCGAGCGGGGGATCCTACGAGCAGTACTTC.

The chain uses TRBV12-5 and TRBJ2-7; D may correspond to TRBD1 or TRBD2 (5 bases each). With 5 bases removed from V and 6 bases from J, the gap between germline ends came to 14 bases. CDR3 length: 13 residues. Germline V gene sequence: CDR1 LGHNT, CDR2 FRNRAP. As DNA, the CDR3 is TGTGCTAGTGGTGGGGACGGGGCGGGCGAGCAGTACTTC. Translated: CASGGDGAGEQYF.

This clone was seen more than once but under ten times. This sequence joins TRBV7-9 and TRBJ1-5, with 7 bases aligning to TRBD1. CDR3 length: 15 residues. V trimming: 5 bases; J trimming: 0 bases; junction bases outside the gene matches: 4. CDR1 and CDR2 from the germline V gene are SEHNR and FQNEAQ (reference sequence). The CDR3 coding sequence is TGTGCCAGCAGCCGAGGACAGGATAGCAATCAGCCCCAGCATTTT. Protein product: CASSRGQDSNQPQHF.

The CDR3 nucleotides are TGTGCCAGCAGCTTGGAAGGGACCGGAAGACCAACTGAGCAGTTCTTC. Protein product: CASSLEGTGRPTEQFF. This rearrangement joins TRBV5-4 to TRBJ2-1; D might be TRBD1 or TRBD2, each matching 5 bases. V was trimmed by 0 bases and J by 9 bases, leaving 19 bases between them. The CDR3 spans 16 residues. Germline loops: CDR1 SGHNT, CDR2 YYREEE (reference sequence).

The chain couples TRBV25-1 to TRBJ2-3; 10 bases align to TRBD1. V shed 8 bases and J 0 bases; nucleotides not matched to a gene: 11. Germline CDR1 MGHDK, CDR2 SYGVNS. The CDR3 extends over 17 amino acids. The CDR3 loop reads CASRRTGGYSSTDTQYF. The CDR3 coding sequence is TGTGCCAGCCGGAGGACAGGGGGTTACTCTAGCACAGATACGCAGTATTTT.

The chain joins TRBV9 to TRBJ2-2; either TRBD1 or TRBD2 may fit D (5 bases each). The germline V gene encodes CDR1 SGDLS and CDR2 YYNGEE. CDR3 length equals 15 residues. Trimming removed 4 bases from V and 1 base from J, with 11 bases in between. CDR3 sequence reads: CASSPRDQNTGELFF. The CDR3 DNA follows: TGTGCCAGCAGCCCCCGGGACCAGAACACCGGGGAGCTGTTTTTT.

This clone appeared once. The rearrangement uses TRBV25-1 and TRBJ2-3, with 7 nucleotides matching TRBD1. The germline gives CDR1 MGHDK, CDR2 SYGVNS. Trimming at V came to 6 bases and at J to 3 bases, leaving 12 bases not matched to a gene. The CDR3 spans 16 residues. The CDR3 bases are TGTGCCAGCAGGCCTACAGGGGCCCCAGGGACAGATACGCAGTATTTT. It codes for CASRPTGAPGTDTQYF.